The 26 T cell receptor beta chains below come from one sample, sequenced in a study of T cell repertoires in cytomegalovirus infection. One entry per CDR3 protein, called by TCRdb with MiXCR from the reads. Of hundreds of thousands of distinct CDR3 sequences in the sample, 24% were seen once. Sample: CD8+ T cells from PBMCs. The receptors here all came from a human donor in good health (CMV status not recorded). Some clones in this sample may be carry-over from other donors' samples.

A few counts support this clonotype. In DNA form, the CDR3 reads TGTGCCACAATGAGGGGGTTCGAGCAGTACGTC. It translates to CATMRGFEQYV. The J gene is TRBJ2-7, the V gene TRBV6-2 or TRBV6-3; TRBD1 might be the D (6 bases). The V gene lost 10 bases and the J gene lost 6 bases, with 13 bases spanning the gap. Germline assignment: CDR1 MNHEY and CDR2 SVGEGT. The CDR3 loop spans 11 amino acids.

A few counts support this clonotype. Here the CDR3 reads CASSLEGTPYSYSYNEQFF. Written as DNA, the CDR3 is TGTGCCAGCAGCTTAGAAGGCACACCCTACTCCTACTCCTACAATGAGCAGTTCTTC. This chain connects TRBV11-1 to TRBJ2-1; D is unresolved. From germline, CDR1 is SGHAT and CDR2 FQDESV (reference sequence). The CDR3 sequence is 19 residues long. V gave up 1 base and J gave up 0 bases, with 19 bases separating them.

The gene calls are TRBV4-3 and TRBJ2-2, with 7 bases lining up with TRBD2. This CDR3 region has 17 residues. Germline CDR1 LGHNA, CDR2 YSLEER. V trimming: 3 bases; J trimming: 5 bases; junction bases outside the gene matches: 12. CDR3 DNA: TGCGCCAGCAGCCACCGACTAGCCGGGCGTAGGACCGGGGAGCTGTTTTTT. Translated: CASSHRLAGRRTGELFF.

This clonotype showed up many times. In DNA, the CDR3 is TGCGCCAGCAGCCTCGGTACTTTCACAGATACGCAGTATTTT. Its translation: CASSLGTFTDTQYF. This chain links TRBV5-1 with TRBJ2-3; no firm D call. The V end lost 4 bases, the J end lost 2 bases, and 11 bases lay between the germline ends. The CDR3 length is 14 residues. CDR1 SGHRS and CDR2 YFSETQ come from the germline V gene.

This clonotype was seen a few times. The genes are TRBV6-2 or TRBV6-3 and TRBJ2-4; 7 bases agree with TRBD2. The CDR3 is 18 residues long. CDR1 and CDR2 from the germline V gene are MNHEY and SVGEGT. V lost 2 bases, J lost 10 bases, and 20 bases stayed unmatched. The CDR3 coding sequence is TGTGCCAGCAGTTACCCTAATAGGACGGGAATTTGGGAGGGGATTCAGTACTTC. It yields the protein CASSYPNRTGIWEGIQYF.

This clonotype showed up many times. The chain links TRBV20-1 to TRBJ2-7, with a weak D call TRBD1 (6 bases). This CDR3 has 14 residues. The V end was cut by 6 bases, the J end by 0 bases, with 15 bases between. Per germline, CDR1 DFQATT and CDR2 SNEGSKA (reference sequence). CDR3 sequence: CSATTGPNSYEQYV. CDR3 coding DNA: TGCAGTGCCACTACAGGGCCCAACTCCTACGAGCAGTACGTC.

The V call is TRBV29-1, the J call TRBJ1-4, with no clear D. The germline CDR1 and CDR2 sequences are SQVTM and ANQGSEA. The CDR3 consists of 11 residues. V was pared by 3 bases and J by 14 bases, with 13 bases between. For the CDR3, the DNA is TGCAGCGTTGAGATGGACCTAGTGCTGTTTTTT. Its translation is CSVEMDLVLFF. Drawing the rest from reference TRBV29-1 and TRBJ1-4, the complete variable domain is SAVISQKPSRDICQRGTSLTIQCQVDSQVTMMFWYRQQPGQSLTLIATANQGSEATYESGFVIDKFPISRPNLTFSTLTVSNMSPEDSSIYLCSVEMDLVLFFGSGTQLSVL.

A note on this clonotype: A read error may explain this, as a much larger clone is one base away. This chain joins TRBV7-2 and TRBJ2-1; 10 bases are shared with TRBD1. The CDR3 spans 15 residues. Germline V CDR1 and CDR2: SGHTA, FQGNSA. The CDR3 nucleotides read TGTTCCAGCAGCTTAAGGGACAGGGGTCGGGATGAGCAGTTCTTC. Residues: CSSSLRDRGRDEQFF.

This clonotype was picked up a small number of times. The gene calls are TRBV7-9 and TRBJ1-2; D call uncertain. V was trimmed by 5 bases and J by 5 bases, leaving 18 bases between them. The CDR3 has 15 residues. Germline-derived CDR1 and CDR2 are SEHNR and FQNEAQ (reference sequence). The chain's CDR3 is CASSPNDLPLYGYTF. The DNA for the CDR3 is TGTGCCAGCAGCCCTAATGACCTTCCCCTATATGGCTACACCTTC.

This clonotype has ten or more counts. This chain connects TRBV28 to TRBJ1-5; no firm D call. CDR3 length equals 12 residues. V dropped 5 bases and J dropped 6 bases, with 8 bases sitting between them. Germline loops: CDR1 MDHEN, CDR2 SYDVKM. CDR3 nucleotides: TGTGCCAGCAGTCAGGACGGTCAGCCCCAGCATTTT. This gives the protein CASSQDGQPQHF.

The genes are TRBV29-1 and TRBJ1-2; D is possibly TRBD1 (5 bases). V was shortened by 6 bases and J by 5 bases, with 16 bases between the two germline ends. The germline V gene encodes CDR1 SQVTM and CDR2 ANQGSEA. The CDR3 sequence is 13 residues long. CDR3 in DNA: TGCAGCGTCCCTTTCGGGACCGCTTATGGCTACACCTTC. It yields the protein CSVPFGTAYGYTF.

The chain recombines TRBV4-3 with TRBJ1-5; TRBD1 is a possible D gene (6 bases). CDR3 length equals 16 residues. V lost 0 bases and J 0 bases, leaving 9 bases between the germline ends. Looked up from germline, CDR1 is LGHNA and CDR2 is YSLEER. The CDR3, as DNA: TGCGCCAGCAGCCAAGATTGGGGGGCTAGCAATCAGCCCCAGCATTTT. It encodes CASSQDWGASNQPQHF.

In the case of this clonotype: It may be a read error: a sequence one base away is much more abundant. This sequence joins TRBV7-2 and TRBJ1-2; TRBD1 is a possible D gene (5 bases). The CDR3 sequence is 14 residues long. Germline assignment: CDR1 SGHTA and CDR2 FQGNSA. The CDR3: CASRREGLDYGCTF. CDR3 sequence (DNA): TGTGCCAGCCGCCGCGAGGGACTAGACTATGGCTGCACCTTC.

This clonotype showed up just a few times. The chain has TRBV12-3 or TRBV12-4 and TRBJ2-3; TRBD1 matches at 7 bases. The trim removed 4 bases at V and 0 bases at J, leaving 13 bases unmatched. The CDR3 runs to 18 residues. Written as DNA, the CDR3 is TGTGCCAGCAGTTCGACTACCTGGACAGGCTCTAGCACAGATACGCAGTATTTT. Translation: CASSSTTWTGSSTDTQYF.

The rearrangement links TRBV6-2 or TRBV6-3 to TRBJ2-5, with 7 bases that match TRBD2. Germline V gene lookup returns CDR1 MNHEY and CDR2 SVGEGT. This CDR3 has 13 residues. Trimming removed 2 bases from V and 5 bases from J; junction bases left unmatched: 2. DNA of the CDR3: TGTGCCAGCAGTTACGTCGGGAGGGAGACCCAGTACTTC. Translated, it gives CASSYVGRETQYF.

In its sample, this clonotype was seen many times. The gene calls are TRBV7-9 and TRBJ2-1; 8 positions agree with TRBD2. The germline CDR1 and CDR2 sequences are SEHNR and FQNEAQ (reference sequence). This CDR3 region has 15 residues. Trimming at V came to 5 bases and at J to 8 bases, leaving 11 bases not matched to a gene. CDR3 sequence reads: CASSLGAGVGYEQFF. CDR3 in DNA: TGTGCCAGCAGCCTCGGAGCGGGGGTAGGATATGAGCAGTTCTTC.

This clonotype was seen many times. The CDR3 coding sequence is TGTGCCAGCAGTCTACAGGGTACCGGGGCCAACGTCCTGACTTTC. Translating it yields CASSLQGTGANVLTF. The chain has TRBV28 and TRBJ2-6, with a tentative D call TRBD1 (6 bases). The CDR3 totals 15 residues. Per germline, CDR1 MDHEN and CDR2 SYDVKM. The V end was cut by 5 bases, the J end by 4 bases, with 12 bases between.

The chain joins TRBV10-2 to TRBJ2-5, with D hard to call. Trimming shortened V by 0 bases and J by 1 base, and 6 bases separated the two germline ends. The CDR3 length is 14 residues. Germline lookup yields CDR1 WSHSY and CDR2 SAAADI. The CDR3 bases are TGCGCCAGCAGTGAGTCAGGTCCCCAAGAGACCCAGTACTTC. Its protein product is CASSESGPQETQYF.

This clonotype came up a few times. The genes are TRBV29-1 and TRBJ1-2; possible D gene TRBD1, 5 bases. Trimming shortened V by 0 bases and J by 4 bases, and 12 bases separated the two germline ends. Per the germline V gene, CDR1 is SQVTM and CDR2 is ANQGSEA. This CDR3 comprises 14 residues. CDR3 in amino acids: CSVEDPGILYGYTF. CDR3 coding DNA: TGCAGCGTTGAAGATCCAGGGATACTCTATGGCTACACCTTC.

This clonotype was seen just once. The V and J genes are TRBV12-5 and TRBJ1-3; unclear D gene. Trimming shortened V by 6 bases and J by 0 bases, and 12 bases separated the two germline ends. Per germline, CDR1 LGHNT and CDR2 FRNRAP. The CDR3 totals 15 residues. The CDR3 spells CASGTAGRSGNTIYF. CDR3 sequence (DNA): TGTGCTAGTGGCACGGCCGGGCGCTCTGGAAACACCATATATTTT. The whole variable domain, filled in from reference TRBV12-5 and TRBJ1-3, reads DARVTQTPRHKVTEMGQEVTMRCQPILGHNTVFWYRQTMMQGLELLAYFRNRAPLDDSGMPKDRFSAEMPDATLATLKIQPSEPRDSAVYFCASGTAGRSGNTIYFGEGSWLTVV.

With regard to this clonotype: At one end the junction does not follow the germline gene, possibly because of a read error. As DNA, the CDR3 is TGTGCCACCACCCCAACACAGGGCGACTTT. It yields the protein CATTPTQGDF. This sequence joins TRBV24-1 and TRBJ1-1, with a tentative D call TRBD1 (6 bases). The CDR3 loop spans 10 amino acids. The germline V gene encodes CDR1 KGHDR and CDR2 SFDVKD.

J is TRBJ2-5 and V is TRBV7-8; 9 nucleotides line up with TRBD1. CDR3 length equals 14 residues. V lost 6 bases and J lost 6; bases outside the gene matches: 8. Germline V gene data show CDR1 as SGHVS and CDR2 as FQNEAQ. For the CDR3, the DNA is TGTGCCAGCAGAACCGGGACAGGGATGAAGACCCAGTACTTC. Encoded protein: CASRTGTGMKTQYF.

The table lists this clonotype with a few counts. This rearrangement joins TRBV7-9 to TRBJ2-3; possibly TRBD1 or TRBD2 for D (5 bases each). The CDR3 is made up of 18 amino acids. V gave up 1 base and J gave up 5 bases, with 22 bases separating them. Germline CDR1 and CDR2: SEHNR and FQNEAQ (reference sequence). CDR3 bases: TGTGCCAGCAGCTTAGGGTCGATATGGGGGAGAAACGGAGATACGCAGTATTTT. Protein sequence: CASSLGSIWGRNGDTQYF. The full variable domain, in which reference TRBV7-9 and TRBJ2-3 provide the parts outside the CDR3, is DTGVSQNPRHKITKRGQNVTFRCDPISEHNRLYWYRQTLGQGPEFLTYFQNEAQLEKSRLLSDRFSAERPKGSFSTLEIQRTEQGDSAMYLCASSLGSIWGRNGDTQYFGPGTRLTVL.

This clonotype has a count of ten or more. V gene TRBV14 combines with J gene TRBJ1-2, with D uncertain. With 1 base removed from V and 4 bases from J, the gap between germline ends came to 7 bases. The CDR3 runs to 13 residues. In germline, CDR1 is SGHDN, CDR2 FVKESK. The CDR3 DNA reads as TGTGCCAGCAGCCAAGGACGGATCTATGGCTACACCTTC. This translates into CASSQGRIYGYTF.

Many counts were recorded for this clonotype. This chain links TRBV11-2 with TRBJ2-3, with D perhaps TRBD2 (7 bases). Germline CDR1 is SGHAT and CDR2 is FQNNGV. Between the trimmed V and J ends, which lost 4 bases and 6 bases, there was a span of 20 bases. The CDR3 covers 16 residues. Here the CDR3 reads CASSWGSAGASDTQYF. The CDR3 DNA is TGTGCCAGCAGCTGGGGCTCCGCGGGGGCCTCTGATACGCAGTATTTT.

This clonotype appeared a few times. The chain couples TRBV28 to TRBJ2-7, with a weak D call TRBD1 (5 bases). The CDR3 runs 13 residues. Trimming stripped 4 bases from V and 2 bases from J, with 9 bases between. The V gene's germline CDR1 is MDHEN and CDR2 SYDVKM. The CDR3 reads CASSSRQTYEQYV. DNA of the CDR3: TGTGCCAGCAGTTCAAGACAGACCTACGAGCAGTACGTC.